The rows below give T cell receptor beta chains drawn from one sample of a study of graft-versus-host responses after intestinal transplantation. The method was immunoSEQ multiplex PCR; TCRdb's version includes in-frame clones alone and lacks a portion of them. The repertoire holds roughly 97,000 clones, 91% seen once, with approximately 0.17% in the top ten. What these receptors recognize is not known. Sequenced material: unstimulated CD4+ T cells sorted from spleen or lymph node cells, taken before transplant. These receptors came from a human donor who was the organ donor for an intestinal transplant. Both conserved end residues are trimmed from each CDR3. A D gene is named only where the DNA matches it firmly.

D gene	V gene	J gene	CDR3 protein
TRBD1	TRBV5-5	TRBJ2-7	ASSLGDRLEQY
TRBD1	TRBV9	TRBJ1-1	ASSRGQGNTEAF
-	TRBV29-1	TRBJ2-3	SVDGGARTDTQY
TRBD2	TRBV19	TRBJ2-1	ASSIASGGRYNEQF
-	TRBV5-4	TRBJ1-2	ASSLLANYGYT
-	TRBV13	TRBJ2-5	ASSLGRSSAASAYRETQY
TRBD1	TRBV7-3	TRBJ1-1	ASSKTGTGLRVDTEAF
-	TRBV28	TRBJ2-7	ASETDNSYEQY
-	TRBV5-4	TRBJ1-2	ASSLEGQGLGGYT
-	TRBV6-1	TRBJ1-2	ASSERQSVNYGYT
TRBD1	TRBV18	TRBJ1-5	ASSTRGSNQPQH
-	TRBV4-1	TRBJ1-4	ASSPKAGVKEKLF
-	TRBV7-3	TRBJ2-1	ASSSYEGRKF
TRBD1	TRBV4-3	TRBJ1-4	ASSRRTGYEKLF
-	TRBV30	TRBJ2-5	AFGSWSGETQY
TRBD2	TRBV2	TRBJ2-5	ASSEPPSGGHQETQY
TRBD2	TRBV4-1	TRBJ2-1	ASSHGLAGRGNEQF
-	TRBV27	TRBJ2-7	ASSFLMGPGGGLNEQY
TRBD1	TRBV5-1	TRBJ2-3	ASSSSDRADTQY
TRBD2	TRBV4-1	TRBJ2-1	ASSQLVAGGHNEQF
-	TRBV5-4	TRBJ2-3	ASSLGQYTDTQY
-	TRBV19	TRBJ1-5	ASTNTGSYSNQPQH
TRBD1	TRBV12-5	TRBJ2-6	ASGLPRPDREVSGANVLT
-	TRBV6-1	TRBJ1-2	ASSAASGGGDYGYT